The sequence of this T cell receptor (beta chain) was determined in a study of identical twins (dated by TCRdb to 2016 to 2018). Background on the whole study: To test whether fetal clonotypes persist, the study used deep sequencing on TCR alpha and beta repertoires from monozygotic twins, unrelated adults of various ages, and cord blood. To rule out contamination, the twin experiments were replicated at different times with different library preparation protocols.

All donors were healthy Caucasians. The study also sequenced three unrelated non-twin adults: a male aged 18 to 30, a male aged 50 to 59 and a female aged 50 to 59. Using Miltenyi CD45RO+ enrichment and human naive T-cell isolation kits, memory (CD45RO+) and naive T cells were isolated from PBMC. This clonotype showed up just a few times. Its antigen specificity is not known. Base qualities are not provided; no much larger clone lies one nucleotide away. The investigation overall reported the following: Invariant T cells such as MAIT and iNKT could partly confound zero-insertion analyses, although diverse VJ usage argued against such confounding for most clonotypes. Fewer insertions were carried by abundant cord blood beta clonotypes, a similar but weaker trend appeared in young adult naive repertoires, and no such trend appeared in memory repertoires. Compared with coincidental sharing between unrelated individuals, out-of-frame TCR alpha sequences shared between twins showed an excess of sequences with low generation probability. In monozygotic twins, out-of-frame TCR alpha sharing was systematically underestimated by recombination models, although the models agreed with sharing between unrelated individuals. Excess twin sharing in beta out-of-frame sequences was weaker because fewer shared sequences lowered the signal-to-noise ratio. Because the same donors could not be followed over many years, the conclusions relied on cross-sectional statistical analysis.

Trimming takes 7 bases from V and 4 bases from J, and the germline ends sit 19 bases apart. The germline V gene provides CDR1 SQVTM and CDR2 ANQGSEA. From cysteine to phenylalanine, the CDR3 is 15 amino acids long. This entry keeps only the CDR3 DNA: 45 bases, framed from base 1. Library creation used 5' RACE. Instrument on record: Illumina HiSeq 2000. A universal primer binding site was added through template switching, and the final cDNA carried a unique molecular identifier so that TCR cDNA molecules could be counted accurately. Specific primers in the conserved constant-segment region were used to synthesize first-strand cDNA for TCR alpha and beta chains. To control for contamination, every cDNA library carried two barcodes: a SMART-Mk sample barcode plus Illumina barcodes. TruSeq adapter sequences along with Illumina sample barcodes were introduced in two successive PCR steps. The Illumina HiSeq platform was used with custom primers to sequence TCR alpha and beta cDNA libraries. The study's own analysis went as follows. Unique molecular identifiers were extracted from raw reads with MiGEC, and CDR3 positions were determined with MiXCR. Recombination models were inferred per individual with the repgenHMM and IGoR tools using an EM algorithm. The tcR package in R was used for shared clonotype analysis, with sharing normalized by the product of cloneset sizes. To study raw recombination without the effects of thymic and clonal selection, out-of-frame nonproductive sequences were analyzed. TCRdb trimmed the raw reads at Q25, called clones with MiXCR and kept productive beta chains. When rows share a CDR3 protein, they turn into one entry using the most common DNA and genes. V and J calls and clone size were set by TCRdb, not the authors. A total of 350,000 to 450,000 distinct CDR3 sequences appear in this sample, about 18% of them only once. 12% of the sample comes from the top ten.

The clonotype originates from a man aged 50-59 years in good health. Here the chain combines TRBV29-1 and TRBJ2-2; the best D guess is TRBD1, with 6 bases matching. Sequenced sample: naive T cells sorted from blood. The cell subset or site label on this specimen signifies: cells isolated with a human naive T-cell isolation kit. The DNA sequence is given as TGCAGCGCCCCGAGGGGGTCCTCATCCACCGGGGAGCTGTTTTTT. Translated, it reads CSAPRGSSSTGELFF.